This TCR beta chain was identified during a study of blood T cells in healthy people across ages. On this clonotype: Its antigen is unidentified.

Study conclusions and caveats: Strong correlation was found linking TCR beta diversity to naive T cell percentage.

A second PCR, run for about 6 to 11 cycles, used a sample-barcoded 5' primer plus a J-beta primer mix. MiXCR, run by TCRdb on the 5' RACE reads, gives a single entry per CDR3 protein. The sample comprises 1.4 million or so distinct CDR3 sequences, less than 45% of which are singletons, and 4% rests with the top ten. Germline V CDR1 and CDR2: DFQATT, SNEGSKA (reference sequence). The ends lost 1 base at V and 7 bases at J; junction bases unmatched: 9. The CDR3 extends over 15 amino acids. The chain links TRBV20-1 to TRBJ1-4, with 7 bases that match TRBD1. This TCR was sampled from a woman between 18 and 29 years old in good health. Sequenced input: blood. CDR3 amino acids: CSARALAGDSEKLFF. CDR3 DNA: TGCAGTGCTAGAGCCTTAGCGGGGGACAGTGAAAAACTGTTTTTT.